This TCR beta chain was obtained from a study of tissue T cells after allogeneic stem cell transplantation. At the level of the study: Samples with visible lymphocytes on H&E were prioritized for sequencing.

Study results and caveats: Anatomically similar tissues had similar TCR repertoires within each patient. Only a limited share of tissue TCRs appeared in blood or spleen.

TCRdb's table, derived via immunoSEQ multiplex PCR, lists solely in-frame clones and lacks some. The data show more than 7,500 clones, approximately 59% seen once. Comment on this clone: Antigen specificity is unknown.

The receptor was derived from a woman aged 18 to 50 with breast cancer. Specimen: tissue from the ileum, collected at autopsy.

The DNA for the CDR3 is TGTGCCAGCGCATTCTGGGACGTCCAGGGCTTGGAGACCCAGTACTTC. Translated, it gives CASAFWDVQGLETQYF. The V call is TRBV27, the J call TRBJ2-5; the D call may be TRBD1 or TRBD2 (5 bases each). Germline V gene data show CDR1 as MNHEY and CDR2 as SMNVEV (reference sequence). CDR3 length equals 16 residues. Deletions cut 8 bases from V and 5 bases from J, with 24 bases between.